This T cell receptor (beta chain) was identified in a study of T cells in women clearing cervical HPV infection. To note about this clone: The read stops 3 residues short of the end of the CDR3; the missing end is completed from the germline J gene.

This CDR3 is 13 amino acids long. The germline gives CDR1 MNHNS, CDR2 SASEGT. With 4 bases removed from V and 0 bases from J, the gap between germline ends came to 6 bases. Clones were read by immunoSEQ multiplex PCR, and TCRdb kept only the in-frame ones, dropping some. The specimen's table records some 39,000 clones. The V call is TRBV6-1, the J call TRBJ1-2; D possibly corresponds to TRBD1 (5 bases). This receptor was taken from a woman between 18 and 75 years old with a cervical HPV16 infection that either progressed to CIN3+ or cleared (not recorded which). Sequenced input: blood buffy coat. The sequenced part of the CDR3 DNA is TGTGCCAGCAGTGGGACATCTAACTATGGC. Encoded protein: CASSGTSNYG. The whole CDR3 is CASSGTSNYGYTF.